This T cell receptor (beta chain) was retrieved from a study of naive and memory T cell subsets. After the first PCR, alpha and beta chain libraries were processed separately. Findings of the study overall: Activation and differentiation may alter RNA-based TCR counts. Especially in CD8 cells, naive repertoires contained a few larger clonotypes, possibly CD45RA-re-expressing memory cells.

This clonotype was observed a handful of times. Antigen: not known. The CDR3 extends over 18 amino acids. With V trimmed by 2 bases and J by 0 bases, 10 bases remained unmatched. Per the germline V gene, CDR1 is KGHSH and CDR2 is LQKENI. The beta constant-region primer was an equimolar mix of two oligonucleotides covering TRBC1 and TRBC2. Ligated cDNA was amplified by four rounds of PCR with nested alpha and beta constant-region primers and SP2. Each CDR3 protein gets one entry after TCRdb re-called the UMI-ligation and nested PCR reads with MiXCR. This table has over 110,000 distinct CDR3 sequences, under 25% appearing once.

J is TRBJ1-5 and V is TRBV18; 7 bases line up with TRBD1. Sequencing was done on a sample of naive CD8+ T cells from blood. The origin of this receptor is a human donor in good health. The CDR3 DNA follows: TGTGCCAGCTCACCAGAACAGGGGATAGGATATAGCAATCAGCCCCAGCATTTT. Its protein product is CASSPEQGIGYSNQPQHF.